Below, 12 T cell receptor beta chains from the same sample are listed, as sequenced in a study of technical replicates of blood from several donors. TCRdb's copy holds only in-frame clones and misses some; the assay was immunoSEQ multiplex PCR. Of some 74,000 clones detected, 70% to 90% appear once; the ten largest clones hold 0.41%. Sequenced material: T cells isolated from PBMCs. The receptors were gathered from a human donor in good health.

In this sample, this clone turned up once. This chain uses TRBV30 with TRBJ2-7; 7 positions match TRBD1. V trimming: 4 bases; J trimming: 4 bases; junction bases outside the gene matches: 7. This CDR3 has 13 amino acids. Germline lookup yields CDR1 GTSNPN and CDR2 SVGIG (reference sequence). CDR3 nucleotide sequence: TGTGCCTGGAAAAGACAGGGTGTATACGAGCAGTACTTC. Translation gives CAWKRQGVYEQYF.

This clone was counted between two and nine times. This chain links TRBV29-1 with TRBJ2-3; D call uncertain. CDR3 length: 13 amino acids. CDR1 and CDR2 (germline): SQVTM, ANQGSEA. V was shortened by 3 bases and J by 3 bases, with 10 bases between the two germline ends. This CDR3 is CSVERPGTDTQYF. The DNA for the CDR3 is TGCAGCGTTGAGCGGCCCGGGACAGATACGCAGTATTTT.

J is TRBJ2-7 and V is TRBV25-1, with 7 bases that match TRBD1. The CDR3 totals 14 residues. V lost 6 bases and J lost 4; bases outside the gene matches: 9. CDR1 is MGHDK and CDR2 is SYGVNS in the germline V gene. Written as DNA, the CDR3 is TGTGCCAGCAGCGCGAATGGACAGGCGTACGAGCAGTACTTC. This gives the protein CASSANGQAYEQYF.

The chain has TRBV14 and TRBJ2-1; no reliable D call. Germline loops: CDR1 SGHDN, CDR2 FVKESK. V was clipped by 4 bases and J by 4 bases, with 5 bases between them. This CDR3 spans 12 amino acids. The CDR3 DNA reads TGTGCCAGCAGCCCGGTTTACAATGAGCAGTTCTTC. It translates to CASSPVYNEQFF.

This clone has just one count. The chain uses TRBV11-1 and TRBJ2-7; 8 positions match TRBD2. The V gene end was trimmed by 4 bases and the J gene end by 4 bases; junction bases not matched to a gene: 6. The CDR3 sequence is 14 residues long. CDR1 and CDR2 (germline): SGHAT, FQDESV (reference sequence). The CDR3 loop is CASSSAGALYEQYF. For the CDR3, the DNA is TGTGCCAGCAGCTCAGCGGGAGCTTTGTACGAGCAGTACTTC.

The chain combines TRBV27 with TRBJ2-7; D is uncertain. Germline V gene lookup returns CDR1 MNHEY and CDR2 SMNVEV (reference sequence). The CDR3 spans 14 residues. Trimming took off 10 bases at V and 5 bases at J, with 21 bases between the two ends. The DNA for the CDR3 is TGTGCCACCGCCCCCTTCGTGGGCGACCACGAGCAGTACTTC. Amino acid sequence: CATAPFVGDHEQYF.

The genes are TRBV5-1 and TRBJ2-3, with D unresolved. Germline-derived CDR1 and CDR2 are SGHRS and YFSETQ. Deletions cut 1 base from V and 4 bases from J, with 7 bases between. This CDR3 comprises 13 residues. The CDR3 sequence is CASSLSYADTQYF. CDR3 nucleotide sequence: TGCGCCAGCAGCTTGTCCTACGCAGATACGCAGTATTTT.

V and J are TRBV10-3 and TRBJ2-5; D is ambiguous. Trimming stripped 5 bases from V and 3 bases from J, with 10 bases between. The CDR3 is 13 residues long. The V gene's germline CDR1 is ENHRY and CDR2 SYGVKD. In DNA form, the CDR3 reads TGTGCCATCAGTATAATGGCGGAAGAGACCCAGTACTTC. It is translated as CAISIMAEETQYF.

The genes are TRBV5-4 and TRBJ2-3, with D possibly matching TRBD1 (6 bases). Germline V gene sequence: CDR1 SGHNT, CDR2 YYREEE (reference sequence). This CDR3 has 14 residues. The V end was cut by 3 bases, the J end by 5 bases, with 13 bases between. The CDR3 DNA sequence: TGTGCCAGCAGCTCCCGGGCAGGGGAAGATACGCAGTATTTT. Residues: CASSSRAGEDTQYF.

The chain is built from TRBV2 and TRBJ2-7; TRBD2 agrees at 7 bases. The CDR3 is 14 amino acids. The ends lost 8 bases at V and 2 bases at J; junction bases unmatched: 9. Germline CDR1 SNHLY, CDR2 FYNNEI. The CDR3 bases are TGTGCCAGCGGGAGTAGCGGGTCTCCCTACGAGCAGTACTTC. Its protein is CASGSSGSPYEQYF.

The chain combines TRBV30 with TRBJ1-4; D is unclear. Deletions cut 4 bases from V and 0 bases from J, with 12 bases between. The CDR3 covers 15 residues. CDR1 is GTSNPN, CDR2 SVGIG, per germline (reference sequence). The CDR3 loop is CAWKNELPTNEKLFF. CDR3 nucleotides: TGTGCCTGGAAAAACGAGCTGCCAACTAATGAAAAACTGTTTTTT. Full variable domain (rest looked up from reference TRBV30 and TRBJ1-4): SQTIHQWPATLVQPVGSPLSLECTVEGTSNPNLYWYRQAAGRGLQLLFYSVGIGQISSEVPQNLSASRPQDRQFILSSKKLLLSDSGFYLCAWKNELPTNEKLFFGSGTQLSVL.

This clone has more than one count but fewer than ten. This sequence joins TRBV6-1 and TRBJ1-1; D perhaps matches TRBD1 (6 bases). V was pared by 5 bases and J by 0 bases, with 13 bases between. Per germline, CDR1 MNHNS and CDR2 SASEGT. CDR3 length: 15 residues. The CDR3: CASSWTANMNTEAFF. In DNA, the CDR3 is TGTGCCAGCAGTTGGACAGCTAATATGAACACTGAAGCTTTCTTT.